The clone carrying this T cell receptor (beta chain) was counted only a few times. Germline CDR1 SGHKS, CDR2 YYEKEE (reference sequence). Trimming shortened V by 0 bases and J by 8 bases, and 18 bases separated the two germline ends. This CDR3 contains 16 residues. This sample stems from a study of T-cell reconstitution after alpha-beta-depleted transplantation in children. TCRbeta library construction was performed incorporating unique molecular identifiers. TCRdb used MiXCR to reprocess the PCR reads, holding one entry per CDR3 protein. The sample lists nearly 550,000 distinct CDR3 sequences, 15% to 20% occurring once.

The V gene is TRBV5-5, the J gene TRBJ2-1, with D maybe TRBD1 (6 bases). This clonotype was sampled from a human donor who donated a stem cell graft to a child with acute lymphoblastic leukemia. Sequences were derived from PBMCs from the stem cell graft donor, sampled from the stem cell graft. CDR3 loop: CASSLVVGAPLDEQFF. The DNA of the CDR3 is TGTGCCAGCAGCTTGGTGGTGGGGGCCCCACTTGATGAGCAGTTCTTC.